This TCR beta chain was profiled in a study of T cells after posttransplantation cyclophosphamide. Treatment was busulfan-fludarabine conditioning, a marrow graft, and cyclophosphamide on days +3 and +4. Whole-study findings and limits: Recipient CMV seropositivity and CMV reactivation strongly tracked TRB clonality.

Profiled with immunoSEQ multiplex PCR; TCRdb holds only in-frame clones, not every one. The repertoire holds approximately 2,500 clones, 55% to 75% seen once, with around a quarter in the top ten. The CDR3 covers 17 residues. Germline values: CDR1 MNHEY, CDR2 SMNVEV (reference sequence). J was trimmed by 4 bases and V by 5 bases; bases with no gene match: 7. This clone was seen more than once but under ten times. The antigen is undetermined. The chain carries TRBV27 and TRBJ2-1, with 14 positions matching TRBD2. The source material was PBMCs, sampled 30 days after allogeneic stem cell transplant with posttransplant cyclophosphamide. The clonotype was recovered from a female patient aged 45-65 years who received an allogeneic stem cell transplant from a related donor, was CMV-positive, and had no GVHD. Some T cells may be the graft donor's. CDR3 sequence: CASSPGLAGVGYNEQFF. The CDR3, as DNA: TGTGCCAGCAGTCCGGGACTAGCGGGAGTAGGGTACAATGAGCAGTTCTTC.